These 23 T cell receptor beta chains came from one sample sequenced in a study of CD8 T cells in Susac syndrome. Random-hexamer reverse transcription was applied to roughly 0.5 to 1 ug RNA. From the immunoSEQ multiplex PCR reads, TCRdb called clonotypes with MiXCR, one entry per CDR3 protein. The sample yields some 150,000 distinct CDR3 sequences, roughly 95% seen once. Sequenced input: CD4+ T cells from PBMCs. These receptors originate from a human donor with Susac syndrome.

The rearrangement joins TRBV27 to TRBJ1-6; possibly TRBD1 for D (5 bases). This CDR3 contains 12 residues. CDR1 MNHEY and CDR2 SMNVEV come from the germline V gene (reference sequence). The ends were cut back, 6 bases at V and 9 bases at J, with 9 bases in the middle. The CDR3 sequence: CASRVGGSPLHF. The CDR3 region has the DNA TGTGCCAGCAGGGTCGGGGGTTCACCCCTCCACTTT.

The chain combines TRBV4-1 with TRBJ2-1; 8 bases are a match to TRBD2. This CDR3 contains 17 residues. V dropped 2 bases and J dropped 6; count of bases not matched to a gene: 12. Germline CDR1 is MGHRA and CDR2 is YSYEKL. CDR3 DNA: TGCGCCAGCAGCCAAAATCCCGCCCGGGGGGGTAGCAATGAGCAGTTCTTC. Encoded protein: CASSQNPARGGSNEQFF.

CDR3 sequence: CASWGRDRGPGELFF. The CDR3, as DNA: TGTGCCAGCTGGGGCCGGGACAGGGGGCCCGGGGAGCTGTTTTTT. The rearrangement links TRBV6-2 or TRBV6-3 to TRBJ2-2; 12 positions agree with TRBD1. Germline V gene data show CDR1 as MNHEY and CDR2 as SVGEGT. The CDR3 is made up of 15 amino acids. The trim removed 8 bases at V and 6 bases at J, leaving 7 bases unmatched.

The J gene is TRBJ2-5, the V gene TRBV24-1, with 8 bases lining up with TRBD1. CDR1 and CDR2 (germline): KGHDR, SFDVKD. This CDR3 has 15 residues. V was clipped by 2 bases and J by 2 bases; unmatched bases: 3. CDR3 in DNA: TGTGCCACCAGTGATTCCCGGGACAGGCAAGAGACCCAGTACTTC. Translation: CATSDSRDRQETQYF.

The genes are TRBV18 and TRBJ1-4; D perhaps matches TRBD1 (6 bases). Germline CDR1 reads KGHSH; CDR2 reads LQKENI. The CDR3 has 12 amino acids. Deletions cut 2 bases from V and 14 bases from J, with 12 bases between. CDR3: CASSPGLGALFF. CDR3 DNA: TGTGCCAGCTCACCAGGGTTGGGGGCCCTGTTTTTT.

V is TRBV9 and J is TRBJ1-1, with D possibly matching TRBD1 (5 bases). This CDR3 region has 15 residues. V lost 0 bases, J lost 2 bases, and 11 bases lay in between. Germline values: CDR1 SGDLS, CDR2 YYNGEE. As DNA, the CDR3 is TGTGCCAGCAGCGTAGGGACGGGGCCCAACACTGAAGCTTTCTTT. Translating it yields CASSVGTGPNTEAFF.

The chain employs TRBV19 and TRBJ1-4; D gene unclear. Germline CDR1 reads LNHDA; CDR2 reads SQIVND (reference sequence). CDR3 length equals 13 residues. Trimming stripped 8 bases from V and 0 bases from J, with 7 bases between. The CDR3 DNA reads as TGTGCCAGTTTGAACCCAACTAATGAAAAACTGTTTTTT. Translation: CASLNPTNEKLFF. The whole variable domain, filled in from reference TRBV19 and TRBJ1-4, reads DGGITQSPKYLFRKEGQNVTLSCEQNLNHDAMYWYRQDPGQGLRLIYYSQIVNDFQKGDIAEGYSVSREKKESFPLTVTSAQKNPTAFYLCASLNPTNEKLFFGSGTQLSVL.

This clonotype was recorded once. V and J are TRBV12-2 and TRBJ2-7; the tabulated D call, TRBD1, remains unverified against the DNA. TRBV12-2 constitutes a pseudogene. The CDR3 covers 14 residues. CDR3 residues: CASRSGHRYYEQYF. The CDR3 DNA reads as TGTGCAAGTCGTTCGGGACACCGGTACTACGAGCAGTACTTC.

This clonotype was recorded a few times. The CDR3 coding sequence is TGCGCCAGCAGCTTGGCCGGGACGCGCGCCTACGAGCAGTACTTC. Translating gives CASSLAGTRAYEQYF. The genes are TRBV5-1 and TRBJ2-7, with D tentatively TRBD1 or TRBD2 (5 bases each). Germline lookup yields CDR1 SGHRS and CDR2 YFSETQ. The CDR3 is 15 amino acids. V was trimmed by 0 bases and J by 2 bases, leaving 12 bases between them.

The gene calls are TRBV29-1 and TRBJ2-5; 8 nucleotides agree with TRBD1. The junction had 7 bases not matched to a gene; V was cut back by 5 bases and J by 2 bases. The V gene's germline CDR1 is SQVTM and CDR2 ANQGSEA. This CDR3 is built from 14 residues. The CDR3 loop reads CSVWGRGQQETQYF. The CDR3 DNA follows: TGCAGCGTTTGGGGCAGGGGGCAACAAGAGACCCAGTACTTC. Filled out from reference TRBV29-1 and TRBJ2-5, the complete variable domain reads SAVISQKPSRDICQRGTSLTIQCQVDSQVTMMFWYRQQPGQSLTLIATANQGSEATYESGFVIDKFPISRPNLTFSTLTVSNMSPEDSSIYLCSVWGRGQQETQYFGPGTRLLVL.

V gene TRBV3-1 combines with J gene TRBJ2-7; 12 nucleotides align to TRBD2. CDR3 length: 15 amino acids. Trimming took 7 bases from V and 5 from J; bases not matched to a gene: 9. The germline gives CDR1 LGHDT, CDR2 YNNKEL (reference sequence). CDR3 region: CASTGRGLAGDEQYF. Written as DNA, the CDR3 is TGTGCCAGCACGGGTCGGGGACTAGCGGGCGACGAGCAGTACTTC.

This chain joins TRBV25-1 and TRBJ2-5, with 9 bases fitting TRBD1. CDR3 length: 14 amino acids. Germline CDR1 and CDR2: MGHDK and SYGVNS. V trimming: 4 bases; J trimming: 5 bases; junction bases outside the gene matches: 5. CDR3 region: CASSVGQGVETQYF. CDR3 in DNA: TGTGCCAGCAGTGTGGGACAGGGTGTGGAGACCCAGTACTTC.

This chain joins TRBV7-2 and TRBJ2-2; TRBD2 is a possible D gene (5 bases). This CDR3 is built from 15 residues. The V and J ends lost 1 base and 3 bases respectively, with 9 bases between them. Germline CDR1 and CDR2: SGHTA and FQGNSA. The CDR3 here is CASSLVRGYTGELFF. The CDR3 DNA follows: TGTGCCAGCAGCTTAGTTCGGGGATACACCGGGGAGCTGTTTTTT. Full variable domain (remainder filled in from reference TRBV7-2 and TRBJ2-2): GAGVSQSPSNKVTEKGKDVELRCDPISGHTALYWYRQSLGQGLEFLIYFQGNSAPDKSGLPSDRFSAERTGGSVSTLTIQRTQQEDSAVYLCASSLVRGYTGELFFGEGSRLTVL.

The V gene is TRBV12-5, the J gene TRBJ2-7, with D possibly matching TRBD2 (6 bases). The CDR3 sequence is 13 residues long. Germline CDR1 is LGHNT and CDR2 is FRNRAP. V lost 10 bases and J lost 2, with 15 bases in between. CDR3 DNA sequence: TGTGCTACCTCCCGGGACTCACCCTACGAGCAGTACTTC. Protein sequence: CATSRDSPYEQYF.

The chain employs TRBV3-1 and TRBJ2-1, with D perhaps being TRBD1 or TRBD2 (5 bases each). V was pared by 3 bases and J by 4 bases, with 7 bases between. Germline assignment: CDR1 LGHDT and CDR2 YNNKEL (reference sequence). The CDR3 spans 13 residues. The CDR3 protein is CASSHREYNEQFF. The DNA of the CDR3 is TGTGCCAGCAGCCACAGGGAGTACAATGAGCAGTTCTTC.

The genes are TRBV20-1 and TRBJ2-5; 11 positions match TRBD2. The CDR3 contains 14 residues. Per germline, CDR1 DFQATT and CDR2 SNEGSKA (reference sequence). V gave up 4 bases and J gave up 2 bases; unmatched junction bases: 3. CDR3 DNA sequence: TGCAGTGCTATACTAGCGGGAGTACAAGAGACCCAGTACTTC. It yields the protein CSAILAGVQETQYF.

The chain carries TRBV5-4 and TRBJ1-1; D may be TRBD1 (6 bases). V shed 4 bases and J shed 7 bases, with 20 bases lying between them. Germline loops: CDR1 SGHNT, CDR2 YYREEE (reference sequence). CDR3 size: 15 residues. CDR3 coding DNA: TGTGCCAGCAGCCCCCGCGTGGGGGGGGCGAATGAAGCTTTCTTT. This codes for CASSPRVGGANEAFF. Full variable domain (missing parts from reference TRBV5-4 and TRBJ1-1): ETGVTQSPTHLIKTRGQQVTLRCSSQSGHNTVSWYQQALGQGPQFIFQYYREEENGRGNFPPRFSGLQFPNYSSELNVNALELDDSALYLCASSPRVGGANEAFFGQGTRLTVV.

The chain is built from TRBV25-1 and TRBJ2-7; maybe TRBD2 (6 bases). V lost 10 bases and J lost 2, with 12 bases in between. There are 12 residues in the CDR3. From germline, CDR1 is MGHDK and CDR2 SYGVNS. The CDR3 spells CATRDSTYEQYF. For the CDR3, the DNA is TGTGCCACCCGGGACTCCACCTACGAGCAGTACTTC.

The chain carries TRBV4-2 and TRBJ2-2; 10 positions agree with TRBD2. With 0 bases clipped from V and 7 bases from J, the junction kept 8 bases outside the gene matches. The CDR3 has 17 amino acids. The germline V gene has CDR1 LGHNA and CDR2 YNFKEQ. CDR3 nucleotide sequence: TGTGCCAGCAGCCAAGATTTAGCGGGGGGCCTGGGCGGGGAGCTGTTTTTT. Translating gives CASSQDLAGGLGGELFF.

This chain uses TRBV6-2 or TRBV6-3 with TRBJ1-2, with 9 positions matching TRBD1. The CDR3 spans 14 residues. Trimming took 6 bases from V and 3 from J; bases not matched to a gene: 5. Germline V gene lookup returns CDR1 MNHEY and CDR2 SVGEGT. The CDR3 nucleotides read TGTGCCAGCAGGAAGACAGGGGGAGACTATGGCTACACCTTC. Amino acids: CASRKTGGDYGYTF.

The V call is TRBV7-2, the J call TRBJ2-5; D might be TRBD2 (5 bases). From germline, CDR1 is SGHTA and CDR2 FQGNSA. The CDR3 sequence is 16 residues long. V was clipped by 4 bases and J by 1 base, with 16 bases between them. The CDR3 bases are TGTGCCAGCAGCTCAGAACGACGGGATCGCCAAGAGACCCAGTACTTC. Translation: CASSSERRDRQETQYF.

CDR3 amino acids: CASSSGWQERETQYF. The CDR3 nucleotides are TGTGCCAGCAGTTCCGGCTGGCAGGAGCGAGAGACCCAGTACTTC. The chain couples TRBV7-3 to TRBJ2-5; D gene uncertain. The ends were cut back, 6 bases at V and 4 bases at J, with 18 bases in the middle. The CDR3 runs 15 residues. Germline V gene data show CDR1 as SGHTA and CDR2 as FQGTGA.

The sample holds a few counts of this clonotype. The genes are TRBV12-3 or TRBV12-4 and TRBJ1-2; D not resolved. This CDR3 contains 13 residues. V was trimmed by 4 bases and J by 4 bases, leaving 10 bases between them. CDR3 sequence (DNA): TGTGCCAGCAGTTCCTCGGGGAGCTATGGCTACACCTTC. Its translation: CASSSSGSYGYTF.